This T cell receptor beta chain was documented in a study of immune cell composition in non-small cell lung cancer. Notes on the study in general: Lung squamous cell carcinoma tumours had significantly higher top 10 clone scores and productive clonality than lung adenocarcinoma. No significant correlation existed between pack-years smoked and tumour clonality.

Template was genomic DNA from frozen, unsorted single-cell suspensions. This CDR3 has 12 residues. Germline CDR1 reads LNHDA; CDR2 reads SQIVND (reference sequence). Trimming stripped 3 bases from V and 7 bases from J, with 4 bases between. The sample holds one count of this clone. Its antigen is as yet unknown. Sequencing was performed with immunoSEQ multiplex PCR; in TCRdb, only in-frame clones are kept and a portion is missing. The sample comprises several thousand clones, 65% to 85% of which are singletons, and 7.5% rests with the top ten. Input material: lung tumor tissue. This TCR came from a human donor with non-small cell lung cancer. The chain is built from TRBV19 and TRBJ1-6; D gene uncertain. CDR3 sequence: CASSMRNSPLHF. Written as DNA, the CDR3 is TGTGCCAGTAGTATGAGAAATTCACCCCTCCACTTT.